This T cell receptor beta chain was found in a study of graft-versus-host responses after intestinal transplantation. Study-level background: Grafts were multivisceral, liver-intestinal, or isolated intestinal. Anti-thymocyte globulin induction was given to all recipients, followed by tacrolimus and steroids for three to four years. Study results and caveats: Those patients showing graft-donor T cell macrochimerism displayed high graft-versus-host to host-versus-graft clonal ratios in allografts.

Germline CDR1 reads LNHNV; CDR2 reads YYDKDF (reference sequence). The trim removed 3 bases at V and 4 bases at J, leaving 9 bases unmatched. The CDR3 totals 18 residues. Sequencing used immunoSEQ multiplex PCR; TCRdb keeps in-frame clones, though not all of them. The table lists around 110,000 clones, approximately 92% of them singletons, with about 0.2% in the top ten. This clone was observed once. What it recognizes is unknown. The material sequenced was unstimulated CD4+ T cells sorted from spleen or lymph node cells, taken before transplant. This receptor was taken from a human donor who was the organ donor for an intestinal transplant. The chain is built from TRBV15 and TRBJ2-2, with 12 bases matching TRBD2. CDR3 residues: CATSRKRTSGTGTGELFF. The CDR3, as DNA: TGTGCCACCAGCAGGAAAAGGACTAGCGGGACGGGCACCGGGGAGCTGTTTTTT.